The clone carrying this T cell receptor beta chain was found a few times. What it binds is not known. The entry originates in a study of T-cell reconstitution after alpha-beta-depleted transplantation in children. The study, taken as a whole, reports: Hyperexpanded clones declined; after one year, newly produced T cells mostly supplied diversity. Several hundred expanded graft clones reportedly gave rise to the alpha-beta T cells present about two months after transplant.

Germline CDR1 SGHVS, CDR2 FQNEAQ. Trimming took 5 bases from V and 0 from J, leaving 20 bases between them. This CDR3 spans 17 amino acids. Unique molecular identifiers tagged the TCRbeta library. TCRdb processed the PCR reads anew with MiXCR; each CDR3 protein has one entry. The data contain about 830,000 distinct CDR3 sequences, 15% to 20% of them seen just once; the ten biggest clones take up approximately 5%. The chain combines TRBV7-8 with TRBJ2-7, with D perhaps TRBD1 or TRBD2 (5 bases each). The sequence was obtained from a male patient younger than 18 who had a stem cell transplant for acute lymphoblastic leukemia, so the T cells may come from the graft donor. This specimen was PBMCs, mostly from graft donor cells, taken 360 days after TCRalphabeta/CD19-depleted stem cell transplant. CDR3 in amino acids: CASSPSRWGSSSYEQYF. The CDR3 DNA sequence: TGTGCCAGCAGCCCGTCCCGCTGGGGGAGTAGCTCCTACGAGCAGTACTTC.